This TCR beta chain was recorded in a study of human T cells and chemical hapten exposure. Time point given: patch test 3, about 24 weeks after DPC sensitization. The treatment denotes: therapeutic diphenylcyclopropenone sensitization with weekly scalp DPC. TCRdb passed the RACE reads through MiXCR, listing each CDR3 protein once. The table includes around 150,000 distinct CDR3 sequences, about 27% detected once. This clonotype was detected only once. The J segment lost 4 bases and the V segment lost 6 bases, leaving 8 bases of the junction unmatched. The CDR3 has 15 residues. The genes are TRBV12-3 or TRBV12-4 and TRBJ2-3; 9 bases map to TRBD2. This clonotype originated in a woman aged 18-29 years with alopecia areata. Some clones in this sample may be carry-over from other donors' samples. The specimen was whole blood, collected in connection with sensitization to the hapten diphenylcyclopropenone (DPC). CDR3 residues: CASRNSGRIPDTQYF. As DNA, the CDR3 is TGTGCCAGCAGGAATAGCGGGAGAATCCCAGATACGCAGTATTTT.